A single T cell receptor (beta chain) is shown here with its context. The entry originates in a study of graft-versus-host responses after intestinal transplantation. Study background: Induction with anti-thymocyte globulin, then tacrolimus and steroids for 2 to 3 years, was given to all recipients.

Responders labeled with CFSE (roughly 200,000) were plated with roughly 200,000 irradiated, violet-dye-labeled stimulators. A sort after the reaction isolated proliferating CFSE-low CD3+CD4+ and CD3+CD8+ responders. Notes on the study in general: Early declines in HvG clones that occurred post-transplant were associated with peak circulating GvH clone levels. Allografts of patients with graft-donor T cell macrochimerism showed high graft-versus-host to host-versus-graft clone ratios.

Data came from immunoSEQ multiplex PCR; TCRdb stores just in-frame clones and leaves some out. The table lists about 3,900 clones, roughly 43% of them singletons, with roughly 6.7% in the top ten. The germline V gene has CDR1 SGHVS and CDR2 FNYEAQ. This CDR3 comprises 15 residues. After removal of 3 bases from V and 2 bases from J, the junction contained 6 bases not matched to a gene. The chain employs TRBV7-6 and TRBJ2-7, with 8 bases aligning to TRBD1. This specimen was alloreactive CD8+ T cells from a mixed lymphocyte reaction culture, taken before transplantation. The subset is: CFSE-low proliferating T cells sorted from roughly six-day pre-transplant mixed lymphocyte reaction (GvH or HvG direction). This receptor was identified in a human patient who was an organ donor for intestinal transplantation. The CDR3 sequence is CASSFGTGLTYEQYF. The CDR3 nucleotides read TGTGCCAGCAGCTTCGGGACAGGACTAACCTACGAGCAGTACTTC. The complete variable domain, with remaining parts taken from reference TRBV7-6 and TRBJ2-7, reads GAGVSQSPRYKVTKRGQDVALRCDPISGHVSLYWYRQALGQGPEFLTYFNYEAQQDKSGLPNDRFSAERPEGSISTLTIQRTEQRDSAMYRCASSFGTGLTYEQYFGPGTRLTVT.